One and the same sample provided the 16 T cell receptor beta chains below, sequenced in a study of response to subunit inactivated influenza vaccine. TCRdb re-derived calls from the RT-PCR reads in MiXCR, one entry per CDR3 protein. The data hold about 620,000 distinct CDR3 sequences, with over 9.5% observed a single time. The sample consisted of PBMCs from blood, taken on the day of vaccination. The receptors were sampled from a man aged 50-60 years who received an inactivated influenza vaccine.

This clonotype was recorded a few times. CDR3 in amino acids: CASALAYEQYF. DNA of the CDR3: TGTGCCAGCGCCCTGGCCTACGAGCAGTACTTC. This chain links TRBV28 with TRBJ2-7; D is undetermined. The germline V and J ends were trimmed by 8 bases and 2 bases, with 7 bases remaining between them. The length of the CDR3 is 11 residues. CDR1 and CDR2 (germline): MDHEN, SYDVKM.

The V and J genes are TRBV7-9 and TRBJ2-3; 9 bases line up with TRBD1. Trimming at V came to 5 bases and at J to 10 bases, leaving 13 bases not matched to a gene. Germline lookup yields CDR1 SEHNR and CDR2 FQNEAQ (reference sequence). The CDR3 contains 15 residues. The CDR3 region is CASSEWDRVEGAQYF. For the CDR3, the DNA is TGTGCCAGCAGCGAATGGGACAGGGTTGAGGGGGCGCAGTATTTT.

The J gene is TRBJ1-3, the V gene TRBV5-5, with TRBD1 identical over 8 bases. The CDR3 sequence is 16 residues long. The germline V gene encodes CDR1 SGHKS and CDR2 YYEKEE (reference sequence). V lost 5 bases, J lost 3 bases, and 10 bases stayed unmatched. The CDR3 is CASRPHPDRGGNTIYF. The DNA of the CDR3 is TGTGCCAGCAGACCCCACCCCGACAGGGGTGGAAACACCATATATTTT.

V gene TRBV3-1 combines with J gene TRBJ2-7; D remains unclear. The CDR3 is 16 amino acids. Trimming stripped 4 bases from V and 2 bases from J, with 18 bases between. The germline gives CDR1 LGHDT, CDR2 YNNKEL (reference sequence). The CDR3 nucleotides read TGTGCCAGCAGCCTTCGTGTAGCCTGGGATCCCTACGAGCAGTACTTC. Amino acid sequence: CASSLRVAWDPYEQYF.

This clonotype was detected only a few times. As DNA, the CDR3 is TGTGCCAGCAGCTCAGGGGGCGCCTACTATGGCTACACCTTC. Its protein product is CASSSGGAYYGYTF. The J gene is TRBJ1-2, the V gene TRBV7-2; 8 positions agree with TRBD1. Losses at the gene ends were 4 bases for V and 3 bases for J; bases not matched to a gene: 4. The CDR3 is 14 residues long. Germline CDR1 reads SGHTA; CDR2 reads FQGNSA. Using reference TRBV7-2 and TRBJ1-2 for the parts outside the CDR3, the full variable domain is GAGVSQSPSNKVTEKGKDVELRCDPISGHTALYWYRQSLGQGLEFLIYFQGNSAPDKSGLPSDRFSAERTGGSVSTLTIQRTQQEDSAVYLCASSSGGAYYGYTFGSGTRLTVV.

This clonotype was recorded many times. The gene calls are TRBV28 and TRBJ2-2, with a weak D call TRBD2 (5 bases). Germline CDR1 is MDHEN and CDR2 is SYDVKM. The CDR3 totals 15 residues. V was trimmed by 3 bases and J by 4 bases, leaving 12 bases between them. The CDR3 DNA follows: TGTGCCAGCAGTTTGAATACCGGGGTCACCGGGGAGCTGTTTTTT. Encoded protein: CASSLNTGVTGELFF.

J is TRBJ2-2 and V is TRBV6-5; 11 positions agree with TRBD2. V gave up 2 bases and J gave up 1 base; unmatched junction bases: 6. There are 18 residues in the CDR3. Per the germline V gene, CDR1 is MNHEY and CDR2 is SVGAGI. The CDR3 reads CASSYIAGGPWNTGELFF. In nucleotides, the CDR3 is TGTGCCAGCAGTTACATAGCGGGGGGGCCGTGGAACACCGGGGAGCTGTTTTTT.

The chain combines TRBV14 with TRBJ1-1; D ambiguous. The V end was cut by 1 base, the J end by 3 bases, with 9 bases between. Germline values: CDR1 SGHDN, CDR2 FVKESK. This CDR3 comprises 14 residues. The CDR3: CASSQVVVYTEAFF. Here the CDR3 DNA reads TGTGCCAGCAGCCAAGTAGTAGTTTACACTGAAGCTTTCTTT.

In this sample, this clonotype turned up many times. The chain has TRBV7-9 and TRBJ2-3, with TRBD1 as a possible D gene (7 bases). Germline CDR1 is SEHNR and CDR2 is FQNEAQ (reference sequence). The CDR3 is made up of 15 amino acids. V was shortened by 2 bases and J by 6 bases, with 15 bases between the two germline ends. The CDR3 is CASSLLGGQKDTQYF. The CDR3 nucleotides are TGTGCCAGCAGCTTATTGGGGGGACAGAAGGATACGCAGTATTTT.

This clonotype turned up a few times. The CDR3 sequence: CASSLSVHQETQYF. The CDR3 bases are TGCGCCAGCAGCTTGAGCGTCCACCAAGAGACCCAGTACTTC. This rearrangement joins TRBV5-1 to TRBJ2-5, with D hard to call. CDR1 is SGHRS, CDR2 YFSETQ, per germline. The V end lost 1 base, the J end lost 0 bases, and 7 bases lay between the germline ends. The CDR3 loop spans 14 amino acids.

The chain uses TRBV14 and TRBJ2-7; D remains ambiguous. V lost 8 bases and J 2 bases, leaving 10 bases between the germline ends. Germline values: CDR1 SGHDN, CDR2 FVKESK. The CDR3 is made up of 12 amino acids. CDR3 coding DNA: TGTGCCAGCTACGACGTACCCTACGAGCAGTACTTC. It encodes CASYDVPYEQYF.

V is TRBV29-1 and J is TRBJ1-5; TRBD1 might be the D (6 bases). Deletions cut 5 bases from V and 2 bases from J, with 13 bases between. The CDR3 has 14 residues. The germline gives CDR1 SQVTM, CDR2 ANQGSEA. The CDR3 sequence is CSVLGGSGNQPQHF. CDR3 nucleotide sequence: TGCAGCGTTTTGGGGGGCTCCGGCAATCAGCCCCAGCATTTT.

This clonotype showed up many times. This chain joins TRBV20-1 and TRBJ2-7; 11 bases align to TRBD1. V was clipped by 6 bases and J by 7 bases; unmatched bases: 8. Germline loops: CDR1 DFQATT, CDR2 SNEGSKA (reference sequence). The CDR3 consists of 13 residues. CDR3 region: CSAAGQGASEQYF. CDR3 DNA: TGCAGTGCGGCAGGACAGGGGGCGTCGGAGCAGTACTTC.

This clonotype was seen a handful of times. V usage is TRBV19 and J usage is TRBJ2-7; D gene ambiguous. V dropped 6 bases and J dropped 6 bases, with 18 bases sitting between them. CDR1 is LNHDA and CDR2 is SQIVND in the germline V gene (reference sequence). The CDR3 has 14 residues. The CDR3 sequence is CASSNARRRVEQYF. The CDR3 nucleotides are TGTGCCAGTAGCAATGCTCGGAGACGAGTCGAGCAGTACTTC.

This clonotype was seen a few times. The V gene is TRBV5-1, the J gene TRBJ2-5; 8 bases match TRBD2. Germline CDR1 SGHRS, CDR2 YFSETQ. The CDR3 loop spans 17 amino acids. V was clipped by 2 bases and J by 4 bases; unmatched bases: 13. CDR3 region: CASSLGSGRWGSETQYF. The CDR3, as DNA: TGCGCCAGCAGCTTAGGAAGCGGGAGATGGGGGTCAGAGACCCAGTACTTC.

V is TRBV20-1 and J is TRBJ1-6, with D perhaps matching TRBD1 (6 bases). The germline V gene encodes CDR1 DFQATT and CDR2 SNEGSKA (reference sequence). This CDR3 region has 13 residues. The V gene lost 3 bases and the J gene lost 7 bases, with 10 bases spanning the gap. The CDR3, as DNA: TGCAGTGCTAGCACAGGGTACAATTCACCCCTCCACTTT. Protein product: CSASTGYNSPLHF.